The present entry profiles one T cell receptor (beta chain) with its context. Its antigen is undetermined. Some clones are missing from TCRdb's copy, which holds only in-frame ones; the method was immunoSEQ multiplex PCR. The table shows tens of thousands of clones, with 80% to 85% occurring only once. These data originate in a study of T cell clones after liver transplantation. Background on the study: Immunosuppression withdrawal was tried within 2 years after liver transplantation in this trial. Timepoints were pre-transplant, pre-withdrawal, and after withdrawal was completed or failed. Study-wide results and caveats: Migration into the graft, not deletion, may explain lost graft donor-reactive T cells.

The ends were cut back, 6 bases at V and 0 bases at J, with 21 bases in the middle. CDR1 is MDHEN, CDR2 SYDVKM, per germline. CDR3 length: 18 residues. The receptor comes from a human patient who received a liver transplant. The graft donor may account for some of the T cells. The material was CD4+ T cells from blood, obtained just over 45 months after liver transplant. The V gene is TRBV28, the J gene TRBJ1-5; D possibly corresponds to TRBD1 (6 bases). Here the CDR3 DNA reads TGTGCCAGCAGACCTACAGGGCGATCCGTTACTAGCAATCAGCCCCAGCATTTT. Residues: CASRPTGRSVTSNQPQHF.